Following are 7 T cell receptor beta chains from one sample sequenced in a study of blood T cell repertoires in COVID-19. Sequenced by immunoSEQ multiplex PCR; TCRdb stores in-frame clones only, minus some. Here the sample spans roughly 420,000 clones, roughly 90% being singletons. Sequencing was done on a sample of PBMCs or T cells enriched from blood (not recorded which). The source of these receptors is a woman aged 25-40 years with acute COVID-19.

This chain links TRBV15 with TRBJ1-4, with a possible D match to TRBD1 (6 bases). Germline CDR1 is LNHNV and CDR2 is YYDKDF (reference sequence). The CDR3 runs 14 residues. The V end was cut by 0 bases, the J end by 8 bases, with 10 bases between. The CDR3, as DNA: TGTGCCACCAGCAGAGATGAGGGGGGGGAAAAACTGTTTTTT. Its protein is CATSRDEGGEKLFF.

V and J are TRBV7-3 and TRBJ1-4; 12 nucleotides align to TRBD1. V was pared by 1 base and J by 4 bases, with 10 bases of the junction left unmatched. CDR1 SGHTA and CDR2 FQGTGA come from the germline V gene. The CDR3 has 19 amino acids. The DNA for the CDR3 is TGTGCCAGCAGCTTAAGGAGGGACAGGGGGCTTCGTGTTAATGAAAAACTGTTTTTT. Its translation is CASSLRRDRGLRVNEKLFF.

This clone was detected only once. CDR3 in amino acids: CASSRGGLNEQFF. The CDR3 DNA follows: TGTGCCAGCAGTAGAGGAGGGCTCAATGAGCAGTTCTTC. The chain combines TRBV6-2 or TRBV6-3 with TRBJ2-1; possible D gene TRBD2, 6 bases. V was pared by 5 bases and J by 6 bases, with 11 bases between. Germline V lookup: CDR1 MNHEY, CDR2 SVGEGT. This CDR3 is built from 13 residues.

The rearrangement joins TRBV12-5 to TRBJ1-2; D is perhaps TRBD1 (6 bases). Germline assignment: CDR1 LGHNT and CDR2 FRNRAP. There are 14 residues in the CDR3. Trimming removed 6 bases from V and 4 bases from J, with 15 bases in between. The CDR3 DNA reads as TGTGCTAGTGGCTCCCTGACAGGAGCCTATGGCTACACCTTC. The encoded protein is CASGSLTGAYGYTF.

The J gene is TRBJ2-3, the V gene TRBV14, with a weak D call TRBD1 (6 bases). The CDR3 consists of 14 residues. Trimming took off 4 bases at V and 4 bases at J, with 12 bases between the two ends. Germline V gene sequence: CDR1 SGHDN, CDR2 FVKESK. CDR3 nucleotides: TGTGCCAGCAGCCCTCAGGGGTGGGCAGATACGCAGTATTTT. Residues: CASSPQGWADTQYF. Looking up the rest from reference TRBV14 and TRBJ2-3 gives the full variable domain: EAGVTQFPSHSVIEKGQTVTLRCDPISGHDNLYWYRRVMGKEIKFLLHFVKESKQDESGMPNNRFLAERTGGTYSTLKVQPAELEDSGVYFCASSPQGWADTQYFGPGTRLTVL.

This clone turned up a few times. The chain employs TRBV19 and TRBJ1-1; 8 bases are a match to TRBD1. Trimming took 5 bases from V and 6 from J; bases not matched to a gene: 11. Germline V gives CDR1 LNHDA, CDR2 SQIVND (reference sequence). The CDR3 is 15 residues long. Here the CDR3 reads CASSPWTGRGAEAFF. The CDR3, as DNA: TGTGCCAGTAGTCCCTGGACAGGGAGGGGAGCTGAAGCTTTCTTT.

The chain employs TRBV27 and TRBJ2-3, with 7 bases matching TRBD1. Germline CDR1 and CDR2: MNHEY and SMNVEV (reference sequence). The length of the CDR3 is 18 residues. J was trimmed by 2 bases and V by 0 bases; bases with no gene match: 11. The CDR3, as DNA: TGTGCCAGCAGTTTATCGATAGGGGGCAGGGGGACCACAGATACGCAGTATTTT. Translation: CASSLSIGGRGTTDTQYF.